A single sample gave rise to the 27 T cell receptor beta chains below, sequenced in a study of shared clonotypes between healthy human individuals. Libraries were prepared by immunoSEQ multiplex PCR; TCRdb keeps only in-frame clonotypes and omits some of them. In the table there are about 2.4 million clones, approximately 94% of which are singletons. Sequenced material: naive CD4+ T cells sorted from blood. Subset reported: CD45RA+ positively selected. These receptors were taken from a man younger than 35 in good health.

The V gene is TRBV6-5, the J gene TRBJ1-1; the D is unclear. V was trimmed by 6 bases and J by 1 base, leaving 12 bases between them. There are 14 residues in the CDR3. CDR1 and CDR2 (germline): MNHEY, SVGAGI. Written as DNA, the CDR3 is TGTGCCAGCAGCCTACCCCCGGGGAACACTGAAGCTTTCTTT. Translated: CASSLPPGNTEAFF.

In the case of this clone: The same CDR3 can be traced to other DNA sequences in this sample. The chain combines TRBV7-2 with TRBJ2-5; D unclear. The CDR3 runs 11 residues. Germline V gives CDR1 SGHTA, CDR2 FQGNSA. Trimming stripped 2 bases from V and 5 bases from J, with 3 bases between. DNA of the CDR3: TGTGCCAGCAGCTTACTGGAGACCCAGTACTTC. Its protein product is CASSLLETQYF.

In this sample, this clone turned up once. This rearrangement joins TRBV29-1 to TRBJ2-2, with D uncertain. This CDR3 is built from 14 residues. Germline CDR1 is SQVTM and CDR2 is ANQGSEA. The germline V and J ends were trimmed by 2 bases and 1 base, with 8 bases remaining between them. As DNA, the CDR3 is TGCAGCGTTGAAACGCCAGTGAACACCGGGGAGCTGTTTTTT. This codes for CSVETPVNTGELFF.

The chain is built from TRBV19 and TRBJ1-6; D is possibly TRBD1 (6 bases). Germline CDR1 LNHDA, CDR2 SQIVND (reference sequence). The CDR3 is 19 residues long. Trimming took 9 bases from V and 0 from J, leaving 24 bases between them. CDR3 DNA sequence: TGTGCCAGCTCAGAGGAAGGGGACACCTTGAGCTCCTATAATTCACCCCTCCACTTT. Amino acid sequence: CASSEEGDTLSSYNSPLHF.

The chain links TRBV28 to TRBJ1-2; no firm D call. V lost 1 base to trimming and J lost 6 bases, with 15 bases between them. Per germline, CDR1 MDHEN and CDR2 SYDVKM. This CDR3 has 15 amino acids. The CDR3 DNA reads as TGTGCCAGCAGTTTATTGAGCCGGGAGGGTAATGGCTACACCTTC. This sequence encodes CASSLLSREGNGYTF.

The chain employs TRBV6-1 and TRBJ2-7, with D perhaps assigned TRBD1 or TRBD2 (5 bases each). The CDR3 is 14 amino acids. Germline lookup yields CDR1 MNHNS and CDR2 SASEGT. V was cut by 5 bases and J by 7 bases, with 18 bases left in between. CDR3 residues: CASSSGQVGEEQYF. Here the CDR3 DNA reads TGTGCCAGCAGTTCGGGGCAGGTCGGGGAGGAGCAGTACTTC.

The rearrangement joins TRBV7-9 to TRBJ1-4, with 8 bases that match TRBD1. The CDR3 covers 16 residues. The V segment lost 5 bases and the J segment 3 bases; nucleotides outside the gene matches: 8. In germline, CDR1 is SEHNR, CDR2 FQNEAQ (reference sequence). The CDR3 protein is CASSPGQGISNEKLFF. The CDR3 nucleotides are TGTGCCAGCAGCCCTGGACAGGGTATATCTAATGAAAAACTGTTTTTT.

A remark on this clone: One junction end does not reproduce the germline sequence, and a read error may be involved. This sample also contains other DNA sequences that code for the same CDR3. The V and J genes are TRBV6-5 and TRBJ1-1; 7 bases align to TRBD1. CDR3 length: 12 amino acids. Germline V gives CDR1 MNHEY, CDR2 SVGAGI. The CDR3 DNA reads TGTGCCACCATTAGTGTAGGACAGGCCGCTTTTTTT. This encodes CATISVGQAAFF.

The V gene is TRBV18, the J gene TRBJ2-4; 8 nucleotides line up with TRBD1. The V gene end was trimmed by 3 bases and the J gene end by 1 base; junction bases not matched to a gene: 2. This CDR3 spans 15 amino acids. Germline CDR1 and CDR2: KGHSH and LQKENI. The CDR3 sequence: CASSPDRVAKNIQYF. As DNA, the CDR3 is TGTGCCAGCTCACCGGACAGGGTGGCCAAAAACATTCAGTACTTC.

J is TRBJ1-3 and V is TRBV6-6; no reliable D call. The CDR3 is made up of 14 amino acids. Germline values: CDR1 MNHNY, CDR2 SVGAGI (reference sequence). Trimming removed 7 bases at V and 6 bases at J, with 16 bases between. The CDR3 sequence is CASTQSSAANTIYF. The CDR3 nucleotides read TGTGCCAGCACACAATCATCTGCGGCAAACACCATATATTTT.

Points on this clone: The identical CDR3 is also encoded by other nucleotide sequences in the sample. The CDR3 spells CASRLINQPQHF. CDR3 sequence (DNA): TGTGCCAGCAGGCTTATCAATCAGCCCCAGCATTTT. V usage is TRBV28 and J usage is TRBJ1-5; D remains ambiguous. There are 12 residues in the CDR3. V was trimmed by 6 bases and J by 3 bases, leaving 6 bases between them. Germline lookup yields CDR1 MDHEN and CDR2 SYDVKM.

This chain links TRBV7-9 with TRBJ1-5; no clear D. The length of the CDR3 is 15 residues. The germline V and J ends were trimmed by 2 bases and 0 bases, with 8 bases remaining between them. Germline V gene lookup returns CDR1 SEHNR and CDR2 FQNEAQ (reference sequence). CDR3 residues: CASSLLGDSNQPQHF. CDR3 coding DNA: TGTGCCAGCAGCTTACTCGGTGATAGCAATCAGCCCCAGCATTTT.

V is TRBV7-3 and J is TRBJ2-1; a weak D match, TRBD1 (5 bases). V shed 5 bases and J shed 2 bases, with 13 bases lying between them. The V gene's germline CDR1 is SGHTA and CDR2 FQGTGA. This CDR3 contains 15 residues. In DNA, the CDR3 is TGTGCCAGCAGCCAGGGTTTCGGGCCCTACAATGAGCAGTTCTTC. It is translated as CASSQGFGPYNEQFF.

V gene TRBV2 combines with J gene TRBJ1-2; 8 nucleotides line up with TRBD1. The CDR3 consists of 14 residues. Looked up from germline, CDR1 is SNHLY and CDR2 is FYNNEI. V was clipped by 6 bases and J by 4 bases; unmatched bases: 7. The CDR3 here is CASRQDRDSYGYTF. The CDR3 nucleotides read TGTGCCAGCAGGCAGGACAGGGATTCCTATGGCTACACCTTC.

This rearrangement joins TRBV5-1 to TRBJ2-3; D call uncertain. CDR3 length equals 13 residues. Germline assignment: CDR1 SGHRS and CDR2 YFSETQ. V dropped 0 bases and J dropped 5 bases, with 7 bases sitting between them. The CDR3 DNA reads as TGCGCCAGCAGCTTGGGGAAGGGAGATACGCAGTATTTT. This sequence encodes CASSLGKGDTQYF.

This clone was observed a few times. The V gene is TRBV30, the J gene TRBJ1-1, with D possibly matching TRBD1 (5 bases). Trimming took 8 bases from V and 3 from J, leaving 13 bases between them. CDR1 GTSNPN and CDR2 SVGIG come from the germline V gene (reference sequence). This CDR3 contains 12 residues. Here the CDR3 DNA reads TGTGCCCTAGCCGGGGCTTACACTGAAGCTTTCTTT. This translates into CALAGAYTEAFF.

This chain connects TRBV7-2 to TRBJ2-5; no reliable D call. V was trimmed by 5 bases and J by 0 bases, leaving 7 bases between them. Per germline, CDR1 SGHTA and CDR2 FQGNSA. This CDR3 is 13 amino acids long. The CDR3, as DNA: TGTGCCAGCAGCGTTGACTACCAAGAGACCCAGTACTTC. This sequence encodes CASSVDYQETQYF. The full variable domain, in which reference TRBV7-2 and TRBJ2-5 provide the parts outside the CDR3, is GAGVSQSPSNKVTEKGKDVELRCDPISGHTALYWYRQSLGQGLEFLIYFQGNSAPDKSGLPSDRFSAERTGGSVSTLTIQRTQQEDSAVYLCASSVDYQETQYFGPGTRLLVL.

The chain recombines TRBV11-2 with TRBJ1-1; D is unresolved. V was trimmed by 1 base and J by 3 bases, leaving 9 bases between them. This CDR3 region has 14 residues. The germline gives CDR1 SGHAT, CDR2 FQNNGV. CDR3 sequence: CASSLVLGHTEAFF. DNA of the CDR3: TGTGCCAGCAGCTTAGTCTTAGGGCACACTGAAGCTTTCTTT.

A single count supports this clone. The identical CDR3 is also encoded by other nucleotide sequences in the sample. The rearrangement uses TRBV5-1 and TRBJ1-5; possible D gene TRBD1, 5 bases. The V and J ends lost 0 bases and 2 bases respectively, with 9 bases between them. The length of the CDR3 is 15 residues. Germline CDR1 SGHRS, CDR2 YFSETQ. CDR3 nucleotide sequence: TGCGCCAGCAGCTTGGGGCAGGGCGGCAATCAGCCCCAGCATTTT. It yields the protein CASSLGQGGNQPQHF.

The CDR3 DNA follows: TGTGCCAGCAGCGGCACCGGGACTACTTTCTCCTACGAGCAGTACTTC. Translating gives CASSGTGTTFSYEQYF. The rearrangement links TRBV9 to TRBJ2-7; 7 positions match TRBD2. The CDR3 has 16 amino acids. V lost 3 bases and J lost 0; bases outside the gene matches: 9. Germline V gives CDR1 SGDLS, CDR2 YYNGEE.

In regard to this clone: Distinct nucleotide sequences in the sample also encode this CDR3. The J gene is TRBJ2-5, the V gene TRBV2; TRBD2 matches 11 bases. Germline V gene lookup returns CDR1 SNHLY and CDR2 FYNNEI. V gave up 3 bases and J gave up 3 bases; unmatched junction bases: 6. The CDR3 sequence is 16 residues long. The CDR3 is CASSEGLAGGEETQYF. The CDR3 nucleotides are TGTGCCAGCAGTGAGGGCCTAGCGGGAGGCGAAGAGACCCAGTACTTC. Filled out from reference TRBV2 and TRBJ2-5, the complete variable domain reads EPEVTQTPSHQVTQMGQEVILRCVPISNHLYFYWYRQILGQKVEFLVSFYNNEISEKSEIFDDQFSVERPDGSNFTLKIRSTKLEDSAMYFCASSEGLAGGEETQYFGPGTRLLVL.

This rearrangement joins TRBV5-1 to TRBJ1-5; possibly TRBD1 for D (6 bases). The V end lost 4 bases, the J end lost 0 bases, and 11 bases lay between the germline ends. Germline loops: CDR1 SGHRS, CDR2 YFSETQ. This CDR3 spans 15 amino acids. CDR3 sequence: CASSREGDSNQPQHF. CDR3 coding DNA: TGCGCCAGCAGCCGAGAGGGGGATAGCAATCAGCCCCAGCATTTT.

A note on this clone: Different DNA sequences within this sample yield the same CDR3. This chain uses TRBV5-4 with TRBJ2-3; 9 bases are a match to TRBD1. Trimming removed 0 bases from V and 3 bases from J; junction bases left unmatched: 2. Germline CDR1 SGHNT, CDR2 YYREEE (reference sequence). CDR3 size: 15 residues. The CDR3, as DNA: TGTGCCAGCAGCTTGGGGGGACAGGGTACAGATACGCAGTATTTT. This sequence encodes CASSLGGQGTDTQYF.

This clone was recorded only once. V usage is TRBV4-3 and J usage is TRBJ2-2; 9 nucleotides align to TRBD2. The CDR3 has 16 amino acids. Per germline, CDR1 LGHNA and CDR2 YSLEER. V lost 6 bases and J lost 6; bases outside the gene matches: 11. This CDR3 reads CASSRVAGVGPGELFF. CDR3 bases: TGCGCCAGCAGTCGAGTAGCGGGAGTTGGTCCCGGGGAGCTGTTTTTT.

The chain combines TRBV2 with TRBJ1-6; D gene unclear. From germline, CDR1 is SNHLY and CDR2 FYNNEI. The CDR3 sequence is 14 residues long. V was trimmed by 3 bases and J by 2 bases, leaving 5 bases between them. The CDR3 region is CASSELAYNSPLHF. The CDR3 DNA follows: TGTGCCAGCAGTGAGCTCGCCTATAATTCACCCCTCCACTTT.

This chain's CDR3 is CASTNTDGYTF. DNA for the CDR3: TGTGCCAGCACCAACACTGATGGCTACACCTTC. The rearrangement links TRBV28 to TRBJ1-2; D gene unclear. Trimming stripped 7 bases from V and 6 bases from J, with 9 bases between. This CDR3 contains 11 residues. Germline V gene sequence: CDR1 MDHEN, CDR2 SYDVKM.

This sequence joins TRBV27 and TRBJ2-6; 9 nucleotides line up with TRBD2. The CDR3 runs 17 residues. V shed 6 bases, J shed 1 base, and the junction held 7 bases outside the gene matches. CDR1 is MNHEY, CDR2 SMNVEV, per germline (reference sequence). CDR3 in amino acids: CASREASGASGANVLTF. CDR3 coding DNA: TGTGCCAGCAGAGAGGCTAGCGGGGCTTCTGGGGCCAACGTCCTGACTTTC.